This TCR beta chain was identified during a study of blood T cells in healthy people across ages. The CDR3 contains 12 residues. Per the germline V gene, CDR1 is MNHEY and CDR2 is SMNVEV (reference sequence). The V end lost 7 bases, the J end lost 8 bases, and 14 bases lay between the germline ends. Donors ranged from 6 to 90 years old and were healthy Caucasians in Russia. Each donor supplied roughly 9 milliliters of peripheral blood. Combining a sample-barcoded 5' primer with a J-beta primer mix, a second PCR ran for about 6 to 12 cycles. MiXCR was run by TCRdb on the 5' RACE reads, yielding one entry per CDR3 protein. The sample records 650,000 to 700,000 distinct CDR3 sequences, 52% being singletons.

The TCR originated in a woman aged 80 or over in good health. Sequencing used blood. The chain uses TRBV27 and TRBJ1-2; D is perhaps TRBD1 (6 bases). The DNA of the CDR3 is TGTGCCAGCAAGAGGGTGGGGGGCGGCTACACCTTC. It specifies CASKRVGGGYTF.